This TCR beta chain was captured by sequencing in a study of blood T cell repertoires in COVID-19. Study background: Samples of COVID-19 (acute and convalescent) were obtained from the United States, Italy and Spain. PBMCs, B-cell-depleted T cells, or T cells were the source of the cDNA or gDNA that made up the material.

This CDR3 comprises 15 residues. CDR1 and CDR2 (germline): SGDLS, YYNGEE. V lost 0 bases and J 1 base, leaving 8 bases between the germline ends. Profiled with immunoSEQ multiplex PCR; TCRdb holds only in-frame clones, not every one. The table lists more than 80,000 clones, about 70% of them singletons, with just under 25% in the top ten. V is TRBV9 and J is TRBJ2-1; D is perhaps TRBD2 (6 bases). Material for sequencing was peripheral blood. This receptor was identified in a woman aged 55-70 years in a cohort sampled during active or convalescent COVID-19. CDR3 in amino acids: CASSVGGRSYNEQFF. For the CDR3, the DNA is TGTGCCAGCAGCGTAGGTGGGAGGTCCTACAATGAGCAGTTCTTC.